This T cell receptor beta chain was recovered during a study of shared clonotypes between healthy human individuals. The CDR3 is made up of 11 amino acids. With 1 base removed from V and 15 bases from J, the gap between germline ends came to 13 bases. CDR1 and CDR2 (germline): DFQATT, SNEGSKA (reference sequence). Sequencing used immunoSEQ multiplex PCR; TCRdb keeps in-frame clones, though not all of them. The sample holds approximately 2,000,000 clones, approximately 90% seen once. Division of CD4+ cells produced a CD45RA+ naive subset and a CD45RA-negative memory subset. This receptor was obtained from a man aged 18-30 years in good health. Some clones in this sample may be carry-over from other donors' samples. This chain connects TRBV20-1 to TRBJ2-1, with D maybe TRBD2 (5 bases). Specimen: naive CD4+ T cells from PBMCs. Stated subset: CD45RA+ positively selected. The CDR3 bases are TGCAGTGCTAGAGTGAGCGGCCTGGGGTTCTTC. Translated, it gives CSARVSGLGFF.